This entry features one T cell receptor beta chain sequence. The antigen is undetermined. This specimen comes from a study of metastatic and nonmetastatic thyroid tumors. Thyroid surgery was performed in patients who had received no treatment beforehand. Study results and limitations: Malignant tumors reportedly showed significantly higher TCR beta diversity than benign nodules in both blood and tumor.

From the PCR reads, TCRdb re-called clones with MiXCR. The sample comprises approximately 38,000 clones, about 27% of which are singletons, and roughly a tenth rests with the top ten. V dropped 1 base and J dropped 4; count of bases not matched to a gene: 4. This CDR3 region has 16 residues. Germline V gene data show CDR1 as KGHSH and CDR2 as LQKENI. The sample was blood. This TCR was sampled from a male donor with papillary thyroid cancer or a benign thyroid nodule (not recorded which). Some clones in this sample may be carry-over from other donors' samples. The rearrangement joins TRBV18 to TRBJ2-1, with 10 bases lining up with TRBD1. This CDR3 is CASSPLTGGGYNEQFF. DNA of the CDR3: TGTGCCAGCTCACCACTGACAGGGGGCGGGTACAATGAGCAGTTCTTC.